This T cell receptor (beta chain) was recovered during a study of T cell changes during pregnancy in multiple sclerosis (dated by TCRdb to about 2019). A note on the overall study: The study examined how the T cell repertoire changed over the course of pregnancy in women with multiple sclerosis.

Looking up the germline V gene yields CDR1 SGHTA and CDR2 FQGTGA. The CDR3 goes from the cysteine to the phenylalanine over 18 residues. Only the CDR3 DNA stays, 54 bases, in frame from base 1. The junction shows trimming of 5 bases on V and 0 bases on J, plus 22 bases between the germline ends. The protocol used for the library was the immunoSEQ multiplex PCR assay. TCRdb provides this immuneACCESS table in a form limited to in-frame rearrangements. Some clones are lacking; in checked studies, under half of them reflect an unresolved V gene, and why the rest are absent is not known. This sample lists under 100,000 clones; approximately 90% were detected once. The ten most abundant clones make up 1.5% to 2% of the sample. Concerning this clone itself: Its binding antigen is unknown. No clone much larger than this one lies a single base away; base qualities are absent.

The sample in question was peripheral blood, obtained in the first trimester of pregnancy. The origin of this receptor is a female donor in good health, enrolled as a control in a pregnancy study. The chain joins TRBV7-3 to TRBJ1-1; the D segment could be TRBD1, given 6 matching bases. The CDR3 corresponds to CASSPRPPRGGMNTEAFF. The DNA reads as follows: TGTGCCAGCAGCCCCCGGCCCCCCAGGGGAGGGATGAACACTGAAGCTTTCTTT.